What follows describes a single TCR beta chain. This entry belongs to a study of cytomegalovirus exposure and HLA in healthy donors. The ends lost 3 bases at V and 4 bases at J; junction bases unmatched: 11. The CDR3 spans 16 residues. Germline V lookup: CDR1 MGHRA, CDR2 YSYEKL. Vbeta (60) and Jbeta (13) primers were used in the PCR. Assay used: immunoSEQ multiplex PCR; TCRdb lists only in-frame clones, some missing. The table records a few hundred thousand clones, 60% to 80% of them present only once. Sequencing was done on a sample of PBMCs. The receptor comes from a man in his late teens or twenties in good health and CMV-seronegative. The chain is built from TRBV4-1 and TRBJ2-7, with 8 bases aligning to TRBD2. The CDR3 reads CASSHGSGVEAYEQYF. As DNA, the CDR3 is TGCGCCAGCAGCCACGGTAGCGGGGTCGAGGCGTACGAGCAGTACTTC.